Reported below is one T cell receptor (delta chain). Its recognized antigen is unknown. No much larger clone exists at a distance of one base, and base qualities are not known. RNA extraction was performed with the RNeasy mini kit, and reverse transcription was done with Superscript III. To generate the CDR3 amplicons, a multiplex PCR was run using pooled V-gene forward primers together with a constant-region reverse primer that carried Illumina adaptor overhangs. Amplicons were gel-purified, then indexed with Nextera index primers over around 8 extra PCR cycles and purified with AMPure XP beads. Sequencing of the libraries was done on an Illumina MiSeq using paired-end 250 bp reads, dual indexing and a roughly 20% PhiX spike-in. In the original analysis: Read quality was checked with FastQC, and TRG read pairs were merged using ea-utils fastq-join. Sequences were annotated with IMGT/HighV-QUEST, keeping only productive sequences with unambiguous V-gene assignment; clonotypes were defined by identical CDR3 sequence. VDJtools 1.1.1, tcR 2.2.3, Treemap and vegan Shannon diversity in R 3.4.4 were used for downstream analysis. TCRdb reanalyzed the public reads with the CATT caller, and identical DNA sequences were merged afterwards. In this record, the V and J calls reflect TCRdb's handling and not the investigators' own analysis. The sample includes around 24,000 delta-chain clones, with 25% to 30% observed a single time. Clones ranked in the top ten supply 1.5% to 2% of the sample.

This entry is derived from a study of Vδ1+ human thymocytes (dated by TCRdb to 2016 to 2018). Some background on the complete study: As a data resource, the study described the mRNA-level TRG and TRD CDR3 repertoires of highly purified Vdelta1+ thymocytes obtained from young children. Validation of the multiplex-based CDR3 amplicon strategy against 5'RACE-based CDR3 amplicon generation methods had been performed previously.

V sheds 3 bases and J sheds 3 bases, leaving 14 bases between their ends. The CDR3 covers 15 residues, taking in both the cysteine and the phenylalanine. Just CDR3 DNA is preserved here, 45 bases in frame from base 1. The germline V gene provides CDR1 TSWWSYY and CDR2 QGS. Thymic samples were depleted of alphabeta T cells, then CD3+ TCRVdelta1+ TCRVdelta2- thymocytes were FACS-sorted. Sorted Vdelta1+ thymocyte purity ranged from about 98% to 99.6%. The thymic specimens were obtained from about 8 paediatric patients, aged about 5 days to 17 months, who were having corrective cardiac surgery. The thymic tissue was dispersed, and mononuclear cells were isolated using a Histopaque-1077 density gradient. Staining used anti-TCRVdelta1 clone TS8.2, anti-TCRVdelta2 clone B6, anti-CD3 clone HIT3a and anti-TCRalphabeta clone IP26 antibodies. Beyond this particular receptor, the publication reports: Many TRG clonotypes were found to be shared between donors (up to about 7x10^3), whereas TRD repertoires were found to be essentially private (max about 100 shared). The authors advised highly purified populations and single-cell validation, since unexpected Vdelta2 sequences could cause misinterpretation of bulk repertoire data. In contrast to oligoclonal peripheral blood repertoires, thymic TRG and TRD repertoires appeared to be highly polyclonal with Gaussian CDR3 length distributions. Even though sort purity was high, about 20% of thymic TRD sequences were Vdelta2 (and few were Vdelta3), which was not the case for the peripheral blood Vdelta1+ controls. Because no clustering by age or sex was seen, donors were not stratified by age or sex in the analyses.

The rearrangement combines TRDV1 with TRDJ1; there is no confident call for the D gene. The material sequenced was Vdelta1+ gamma-delta thymocytes from the thymus. The cell subset or site label of this sample denotes: FACS-sorted CD3+ TCRalphabeta- TCRVdelta1+ TCRVdelta2- thymocytes. The source of this sequence is a boy younger than two who had congenital heart surgery. The nucleotide sequence reads as follows: TGTGCTCTTGGGGAGCCCCGGAGGGGTTCCGATAAACTCATCTTT. Translated, this is CALGEPRRGSDKLIF.